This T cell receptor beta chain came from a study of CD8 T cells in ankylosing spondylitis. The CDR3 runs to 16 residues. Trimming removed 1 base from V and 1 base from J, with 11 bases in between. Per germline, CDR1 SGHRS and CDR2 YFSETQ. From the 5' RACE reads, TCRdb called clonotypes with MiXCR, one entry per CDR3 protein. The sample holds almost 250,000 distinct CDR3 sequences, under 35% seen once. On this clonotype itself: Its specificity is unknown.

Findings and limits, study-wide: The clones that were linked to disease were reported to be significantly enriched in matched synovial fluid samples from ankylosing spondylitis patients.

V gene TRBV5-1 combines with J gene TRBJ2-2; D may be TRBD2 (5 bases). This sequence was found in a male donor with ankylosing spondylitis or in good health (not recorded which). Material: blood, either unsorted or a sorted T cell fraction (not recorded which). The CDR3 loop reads CASSLSGGGNTGELFF. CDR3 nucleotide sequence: TGCGCCAGCAGCTTGTCGGGCGGAGGGAACACCGGGGAGCTGTTTTTT.